This T cell receptor (beta chain) was captured by sequencing in a study of radiation and T cells in renal cell carcinoma (dated by TCRdb to about 2020). Context from the whole study: The samples were obtained from a clinical trial, where primary renal cell carcinomas were treated with 15 Gy stereotactic body radiation therapy and then removed by nephrectomy 4 weeks afterward. A total of 50 or so samples underwent TCR beta sequencing, made up of approximately 26 tumors and about 27 peripheral blood samples. Across all 55 or so samples, 4,016,671 unique CDR3 nucleotide sequences encoding some 3,000,000 unique CDR3 amino acid sequences were identified. The study at large found these results: Effects of radiation dose or scheduling on the TCR repertoire could not be addressed with the single-armed trial design. Because pretreatment tumor biopsies were not available, the baseline intratumoral presence of clonotypes could not be determined. In blood, the top tumor clonotypes increased between baseline and 2 weeks post-radiation and then shrank by 4 weeks, which suggests that tumor-resident clones expanded only transiently. Changes in the blood repertoire were not tracked past 4 weeks after treatment.

A word on this clone: Its antigen has not been determined. Base qualities were left out, and no much larger clone turns up one base away.

The immunoSEQ kit was used, according to the manufacturer's recommendations, to generate TCR beta libraries from genomic DNA. To prepare libraries, a first multiplex PCR with proprietary primers was run, followed by a second PCR that added unique barcodes, and a bead cleanup was done after each round. Each sample batch included a kit-provided positive control reaction and a negative control reaction. The final libraries were assessed on an Agilent 4200 TapeStation D1000 ScreenTape, pooled by volume, and quantified by qPCR. Sequencing was performed on an Illumina NextSeq500 with a MidOutput 150-cycle cartridge, and 156 Read1 and 15 Index1 cycles were run with kit custom primers. The pooled library was loaded at approximately 1 pM, with an approximately 21% PhiX control spiked in. The published analysis was carried out like this. The vendor-processed data were analyzed in R, and a clonotype was defined as all T cells that share the same CDR3 nucleotide sequence. In the clone abundance analyses, frequencies in each sample were normalized to that sample's 10,000 most abundant clones. Public T cell clones, which averaged fewer than five per sample, were excluded before analysis. Tumor-enriched clonotypes and baseline blood-enriched clonotypes were defined as those with an abundance difference of at least 32-fold between compartments. Clonotypes expanded or contracted between blood time points were identified with a beta-binomial differential abundance model. Tumor-blood repertoire similarity was measured with the Baroni-Urbani and Buser coefficient, and groups were compared using two-tailed Wilcoxon tests in R. In TCRdb, the immuneACCESS table is reduced to in-frame sequences with V and J assigned. These tables do not hold every clone; where another copy was compared, an unresolved V gene accounts for under half, and the others remain unexplained. Clone size and V and J calls were adopted from that table, with D and trimming inferred from the DNA. For this sample the table gives 100,000 to 150,000 clones, of which 70% to 90% were detected only once. Together, the top ten hold 5.8% of the sample.

Between the V and J ends, shortened by 1 base and 6 bases respectively, the junction contains 13 bases. The CDR3 goes from the cysteine to the phenylalanine over 15 residues. Of all the DNA, just the CDR3 is kept, 45 bases in frame from base 1. Per the germline V gene (reference sequence), LNHDA is the CDR1 and SQIVND is the CDR2. The time point label on this specimen signifies: blood 2 weeks post-SBRT. The sample's treatment or condition, from its label and the paper: 15 Gy SBRT to primary tumor, nephrectomy 4 weeks later. To track tumor-enriched clonotypes, serial peripheral blood was sampled from radiation-treated patients at baseline and at 2 weeks and 4 weeks after SBRT. Renal cell carcinoma with clear cell pathology was present in all patients. The QIAamp DNA Blood Mini Kit (Qiagen) was used to prepare genomic DNA for TCR sequencing. Only samples passing all quality control checks were included in the analyses.

The TCR sequence derives from a woman aged 70-85 years with renal cell carcinoma. The sample consisted of blood, taken from a patient whose treatment included radiotherapy and nephrectomy. The V and J genes are TRBV19 and TRBJ1-5; perhaps TRBD1 is the D gene, with 5 bases matching. The CDR3 amino acid sequence is: CASSIVGVNPQPQHF. The DNA sequence reads TGTGCCAGTAGTATAGTAGGGGTTAATCCTCAGCCCCAGCATTTT. The full variable domain, with segments outside the CDR3 supplied by the reference TRBV19 and TRBJ1-5 proteins, appears as DGGITQSPKYLFRKEGQNVTLSCEQNLNHDAMYWYRQDPGQGLRLIYYSQIVNDFQKGDIAEGYSVSREKKESFPLTVTSAQKNPTAFYLCASSIVGVNPQPQHFGDGTRLSIL.